The 8 T cell receptor beta chains reported below all come from one sample, sequenced in a study of T cell clones after liver transplantation. The repertoire was sequenced with immunoSEQ multiplex PCR; TCRdb's copy has only in-frame clones and lacks some. The repertoire has roughly 100,000 clones, around 84% of them found once; the top ten carry approximately 3%. The input for sequencing was CD4+ T cells from blood, taken approximately 4 years after liver transplant. These receptors were collected from a human patient who received a liver transplant. The graft donor may account for some of the T cells.

V gene TRBV27 combines with J gene TRBJ1-4; D possibly corresponds to TRBD1 (6 bases). V gave up 5 bases and J gave up 5 bases, with 15 bases separating them. There are 15 residues in the CDR3. The germline V gene has CDR1 MNHEY and CDR2 SMNVEV (reference sequence). CDR3 sequence reads: CASSGRTARNEKLFF. In nucleotides, the CDR3 is TGTGCCAGCAGTGGTAGGACAGCTCGGAATGAAAAACTGTTTTTT. The whole variable domain, remainder taken from reference TRBV27 and TRBJ1-4, is EAQVTQNPRYLITVTGKKLTVTCSQNMNHEYMSWYRQDPGLGLRQIYYSMNVEVTDKGDVPEGYKVSRKEKRNFPLILESPSPNQTSLYFCASSGRTARNEKLFFGSGTQLSVL.

There are a few counts of this clone. The rearrangement links TRBV13 to TRBJ2-5; 9 bases fit TRBD2. J was trimmed by 7 bases and V by 7 bases; bases with no gene match: 10. This CDR3 has 14 amino acids. Germline CDR1 and CDR2: PRHDT and FYEKMQ (reference sequence). DNA of the CDR3: TGTGCCAGCAAGCGCGGGGGGGCCTCGGGGACCCAGTACTTC. This encodes CASKRGGASGTQYF.

The CDR3 DNA sequence: TGTGCCAGTAGTATAGGGCCCGTCGGGACAGGGCCCAACGAGCAGTACTTC. Its translation is CASSIGPVGTGPNEQYF. This sequence joins TRBV19 and TRBJ2-7; 9 nucleotides agree with TRBD1. The V gene's germline CDR1 is LNHDA and CDR2 SQIVND (reference sequence). The length of the CDR3 is 17 residues. Losses at the gene ends were 1 base for V and 5 bases for J; bases not matched to a gene: 12.

The rearrangement joins TRBV6-1 to TRBJ1-4, with D unclear. This CDR3 region has 15 residues. Between the trimmed V and J ends, which lost 6 bases and 0 bases, there was a span of 11 bases. The germline V gene has CDR1 MNHNS and CDR2 SASEGT. The CDR3 spells CASRPYGATNEKLFF. The CDR3 region has the DNA TGTGCCAGCAGACCCTACGGGGCAACTAATGAAAAACTGTTTTTT.

V and J are TRBV5-1 and TRBJ2-1; 11 bases match TRBD2. CDR1 SGHRS and CDR2 YFSETQ come from the germline V gene. Trimming took 3 bases from V and 8 from J; bases not matched to a gene: 7. This CDR3 comprises 15 residues. Here the CDR3 DNA reads TGCGCCAGCAGCTGGTTAGCGGGAGGGCAGGATGAGCAGTTCTTC. The encoded protein is CASSWLAGGQDEQFF.

This chain links TRBV14 with TRBJ2-3; D remains unclear. Per germline, CDR1 SGHDN and CDR2 FVKESK. CDR3 length: 14 amino acids. Trimming removed 3 bases at V and 0 bases at J, with 7 bases between. This CDR3 reads CASSQRLSTDTQYF. CDR3 sequence (DNA): TGTGCCAGCAGCCAGCGTCTTAGCACAGATACGCAGTATTTT.

The chain has TRBV2 and TRBJ2-1; D not certain. Germline V gene sequence: CDR1 SNHLY, CDR2 FYNNEI. Trimming took 11 bases from V and 4 from J, leaving 21 bases between them. This CDR3 has 15 amino acids. This CDR3 is CAGSFGVRLYNEQFF. In nucleotides, the CDR3 is TGTGCCGGGTCTTTTGGAGTCCGCTTATACAATGAGCAGTTCTTC.

In this sample, this clone turned up a few times. The chain combines TRBV5-1 with TRBJ2-5; 7 bases map to TRBD2. With 4 bases clipped from V and 1 base from J, the junction kept 7 bases outside the gene matches. Germline CDR1 reads SGHRS; CDR2 reads YFSETQ. This CDR3 has 15 amino acids. Here the CDR3 reads CASSIISSGQETQYF. CDR3 bases: TGCGCCAGCAGCATTATTTCTAGCGGCCAAGAGACCCAGTACTTC.